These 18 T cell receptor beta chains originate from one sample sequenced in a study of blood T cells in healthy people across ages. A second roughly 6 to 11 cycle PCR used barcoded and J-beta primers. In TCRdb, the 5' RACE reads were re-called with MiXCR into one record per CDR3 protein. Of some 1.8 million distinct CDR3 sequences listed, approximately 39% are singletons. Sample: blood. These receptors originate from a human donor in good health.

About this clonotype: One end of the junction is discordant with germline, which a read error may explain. The CDR3 here is CASSLVSGTSGVGAYF. CDR3 in DNA: TGTGCCAGCAGCTTAGTGTCCGGGACTAGCGGGGTAGGAGCGTACTTC. The chain has TRBV7-2 and TRBJ2-1; the match to TRBD2 covers 13 bases. The CDR3 is 16 residues long. CDR1 and CDR2 from the germline V gene are SGHTA and FQGNSA. Using reference TRBV7-2 and TRBJ2-1 for the parts outside the CDR3, the full variable domain is GAGVSQSPSNKVTEKGKDVELRCDPISGHTALYWYRQSLGQGLEFLIYFQGNSAPDKSGLPSDRFSAERTGGSVSTLTIQRTQQEDSAVYLCASSLVSGTSGVGAYFGPGTRLTVL.

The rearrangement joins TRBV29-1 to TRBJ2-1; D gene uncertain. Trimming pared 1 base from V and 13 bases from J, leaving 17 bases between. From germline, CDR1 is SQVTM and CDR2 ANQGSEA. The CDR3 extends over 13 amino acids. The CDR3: CSVEGTPVETQFF. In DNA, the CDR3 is TGCAGCGTTGAAGGAACCCCGGTTGAGACCCAGTTCTTC.

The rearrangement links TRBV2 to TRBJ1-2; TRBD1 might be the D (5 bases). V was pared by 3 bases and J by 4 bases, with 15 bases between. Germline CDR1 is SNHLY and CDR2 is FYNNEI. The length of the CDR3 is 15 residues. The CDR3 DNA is TGTGCCAGCAGTGAGTCGGGACCGAGAGGCTATGGCTACACCTTC. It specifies CASSESGPRGYGYTF.

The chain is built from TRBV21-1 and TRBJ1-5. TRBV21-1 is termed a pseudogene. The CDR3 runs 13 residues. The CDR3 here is CASITDSNQPQHF. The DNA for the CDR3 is TGTGCCAGCATCACAGATAGCAATCAGCCCCAGCATTTT.

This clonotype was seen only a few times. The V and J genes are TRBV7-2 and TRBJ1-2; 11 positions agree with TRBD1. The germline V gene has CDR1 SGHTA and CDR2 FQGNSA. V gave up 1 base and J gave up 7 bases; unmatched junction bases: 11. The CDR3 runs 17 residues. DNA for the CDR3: TGTGCCAGCAGCTTAGTAGGACAGGGGGCGCTTCCGCGTGGCTACACCTTC. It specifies CASSLVGQGALPRGYTF. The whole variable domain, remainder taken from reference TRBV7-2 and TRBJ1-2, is GAGVSQSPSNKVTEKGKDVELRCDPISGHTALYWYRQSLGQGLEFLIYFQGNSAPDKSGLPSDRFSAERTGGSVSTLTIQRTQQEDSAVYLCASSLVGQGALPRGYTFGSGTRLTVV.

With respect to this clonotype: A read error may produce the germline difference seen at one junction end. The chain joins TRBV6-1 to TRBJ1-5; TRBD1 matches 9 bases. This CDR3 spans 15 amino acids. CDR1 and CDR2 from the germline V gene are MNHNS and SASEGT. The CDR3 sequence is CTSRLTGGDRQPQHF. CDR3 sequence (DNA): TGTACCAGCAGACTCACAGGGGGCGATAGGCAGCCCCAGCATTTT.

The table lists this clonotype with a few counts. Here the CDR3 reads CASSLFRAGGADEQYF. CDR3 in DNA: TGTGCCAGCAGTTTATTCCGCGCGGGGGGCGCGGACGAGCAGTACTTC. The rearrangement joins TRBV28 to TRBJ2-7, with 8 bases fitting TRBD2. Germline V lookup: CDR1 MDHEN, CDR2 SYDVKM. The CDR3 runs to 16 residues. The J segment lost 5 bases and the V segment lost 1 base, leaving 10 bases of the junction unmatched.

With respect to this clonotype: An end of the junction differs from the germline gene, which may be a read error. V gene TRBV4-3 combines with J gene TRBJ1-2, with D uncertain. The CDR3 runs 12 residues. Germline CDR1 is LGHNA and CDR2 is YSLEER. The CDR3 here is CAGSRTGEGYTF. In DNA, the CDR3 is TGCGCCGGCAGCCGCACGGGCGAGGGCTACACCTTC.

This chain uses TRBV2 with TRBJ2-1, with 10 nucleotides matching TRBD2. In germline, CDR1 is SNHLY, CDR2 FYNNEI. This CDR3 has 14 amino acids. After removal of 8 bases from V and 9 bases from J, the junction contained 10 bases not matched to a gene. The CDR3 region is CASVVLVAGGEQFF. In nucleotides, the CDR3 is TGTGCCAGCGTGGTCCTGGTAGCGGGGGGTGAGCAGTTCTTC.

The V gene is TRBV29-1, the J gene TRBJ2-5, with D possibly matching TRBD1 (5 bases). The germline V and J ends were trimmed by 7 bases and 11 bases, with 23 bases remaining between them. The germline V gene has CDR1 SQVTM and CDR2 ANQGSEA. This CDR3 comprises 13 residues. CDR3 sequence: CSANIGVRDEQYF. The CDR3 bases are TGCAGCGCGAATATAGGGGTTAGGGATGAGCAGTACTTC.

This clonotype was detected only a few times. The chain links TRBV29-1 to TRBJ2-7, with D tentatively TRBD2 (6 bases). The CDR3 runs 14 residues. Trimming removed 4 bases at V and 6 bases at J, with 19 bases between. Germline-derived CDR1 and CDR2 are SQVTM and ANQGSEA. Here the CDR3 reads CSVVSSGGLGEQYF. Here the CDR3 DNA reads TGCAGCGTTGTCAGTAGCGGAGGGCTAGGCGAGCAGTACTTC.

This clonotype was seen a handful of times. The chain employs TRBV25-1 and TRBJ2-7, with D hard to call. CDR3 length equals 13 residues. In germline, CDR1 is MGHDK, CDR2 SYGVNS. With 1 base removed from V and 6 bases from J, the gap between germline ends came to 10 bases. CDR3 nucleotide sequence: TGTGCCAGCAGTGAATGGAGCCGCTCCGAGCAGTACTTC. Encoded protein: CASSEWSRSEQYF.

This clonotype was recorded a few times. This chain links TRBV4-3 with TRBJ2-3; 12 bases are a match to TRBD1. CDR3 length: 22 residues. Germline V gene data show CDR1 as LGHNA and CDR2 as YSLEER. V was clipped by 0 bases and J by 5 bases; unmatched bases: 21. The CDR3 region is CASSQEGPYSSRDRGLVDTQYF. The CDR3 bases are TGCGCCAGCAGCCAAGAGGGACCCTACTCGAGCCGGGACAGGGGGCTAGTAGATACGCAGTATTTT.

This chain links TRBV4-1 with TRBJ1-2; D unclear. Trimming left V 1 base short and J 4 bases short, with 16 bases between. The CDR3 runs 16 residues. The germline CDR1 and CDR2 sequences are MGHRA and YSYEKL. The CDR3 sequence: CASSQAVLATFYGYTF. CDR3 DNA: TGCGCCAGCAGCCAAGCGGTTCTCGCGACCTTCTATGGCTACACCTTC.

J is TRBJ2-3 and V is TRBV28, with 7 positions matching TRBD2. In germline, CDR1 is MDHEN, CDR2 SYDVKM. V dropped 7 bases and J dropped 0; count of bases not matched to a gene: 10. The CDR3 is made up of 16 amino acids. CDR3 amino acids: CASNSWGGTSTDTQYF. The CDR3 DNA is TGTGCCAGCAATTCTTGGGGGGGAACTAGCACAGATACGCAGTATTTT. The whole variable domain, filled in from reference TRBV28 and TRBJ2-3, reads DVKVTQSSRYLVKRTGEKVFLECVQDMDHENMFWYRQDPGLGLRLIYFSYDVKMKEKGDIPEGYSVSREKKERFSLILESASTNQTSMYLCASNSWGGTSTDTQYFGPGTRLTVL.

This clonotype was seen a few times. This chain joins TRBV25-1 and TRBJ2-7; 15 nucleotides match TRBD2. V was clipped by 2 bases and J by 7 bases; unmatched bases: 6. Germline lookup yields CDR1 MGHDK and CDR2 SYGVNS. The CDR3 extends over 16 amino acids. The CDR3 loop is CASSEPGLAGGQEQYF. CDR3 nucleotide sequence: TGTGCCAGCAGTGAACCCGGACTAGCGGGGGGGCAGGAGCAGTACTTC.

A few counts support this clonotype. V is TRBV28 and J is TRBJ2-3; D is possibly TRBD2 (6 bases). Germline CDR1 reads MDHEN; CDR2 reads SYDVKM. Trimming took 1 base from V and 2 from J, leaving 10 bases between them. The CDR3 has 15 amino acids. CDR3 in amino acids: CASSLSRGSTDTQYF. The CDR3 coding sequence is TGTGCCAGCAGTTTATCGCGGGGATCCACAGATACGCAGTATTTT. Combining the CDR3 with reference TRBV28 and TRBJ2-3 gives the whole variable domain DVKVTQSSRYLVKRTGEKVFLECVQDMDHENMFWYRQDPGLGLRLIYFSYDVKMKEKGDIPEGYSVSREKKERFSLILESASTNQTSMYLCASSLSRGSTDTQYFGPGTRLTVL.

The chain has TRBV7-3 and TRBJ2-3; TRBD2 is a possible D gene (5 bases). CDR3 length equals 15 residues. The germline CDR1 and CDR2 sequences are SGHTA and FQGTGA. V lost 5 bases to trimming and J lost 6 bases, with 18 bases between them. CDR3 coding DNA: TGTGCCAGCAGCGAGACGGGGATTGTAGGCGATACGCAGTATTTT. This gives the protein CASSETGIVGDTQYF.